The 20 T cell receptor beta chains below come from one sample, sequenced in a study of molecular identifiers for immune sequencing clone quantification. TCRdb used MiXCR to reprocess the PCR reads, holding one entry per CDR3 protein. The sample has about 630,000 distinct CDR3 sequences, over 25% seen once; the top ten hold roughly 0.83%. Material: naive CD8+ T cells from blood, with Jurkat cell RNA spiked in. Stated subset: FACS-sorted CD8+CD4-CCR7+CD45RA+ naive T cells. Receptor source: a human donor in good health. Some libraries in this study had Jurkat cell RNA spiked in.

Details on this clonotype: One junction end disagrees with the germline gene, perhaps due to a read error. The rearrangement links TRBV6-5 to TRBJ1-2; D remains ambiguous. This CDR3 contains 14 residues. Germline-derived CDR1 and CDR2 are MNHEY and SVGAGI. CDR3 sequence: CAGSSNGEIYGYTF. CDR3 DNA: TGTGCCGGCAGTTCTAATGGTGAGATCTATGGCTACACCTTC.

As for this clonotype: A much larger clone differs by one base, so this may be a read error. The chain joins TRBV30 to TRBJ1-2; D may be TRBD1 (5 bases). The germline CDR1 and CDR2 sequences are GTSNPN and SVGIG (reference sequence). The CDR3 contains 11 residues. CDR3 sequence: CVWGQGSGYTF. As DNA, the CDR3 is TGTGTCTGGGGCCAGGGTAGTGGCTACACCTTC.

The J gene is TRBJ2-1, the V gene TRBV24-1, with a possible D match to TRBD1 (6 bases). In germline, CDR1 is KGHDR, CDR2 SFDVKD. V was cut by 4 bases and J by 7 bases, with 7 bases left in between. The CDR3 contains 12 residues. CDR3 in amino acids: CATSDQGNEQFF. CDR3 DNA: TGTGCCACCAGTGACCAGGGGAATGAGCAGTTCTTC.

Details on this clonotype: With a much larger clone just one base away, this may be a read error. The V call is TRBV27, the J call TRBJ1-5, with D maybe TRBD1 (5 bases). V lost 6 bases, J lost 2 bases, and 11 bases lay in between. The CDR3 is 14 residues long. Germline CDR1 is MNHEY and CDR2 is SMNVEV (reference sequence). The CDR3 DNA reads TGTGCCAGCAGAAAACCGGGGGGCAATCAGCCCCAGCATTTT. The encoded protein is CASRKPGGNQPQHF.

The rearrangement links TRBV28 to TRBJ2-1, with no clear D. Germline V gene lookup returns CDR1 MDHEN and CDR2 SYDVKM. The CDR3 totals 15 residues. The V gene lost 2 bases and the J gene lost 2 bases, with 10 bases spanning the gap. The DNA for the CDR3 is TGTGCCAGCAGTTTAGACGAGGCGCCCTACAATGAGCAGTTCTTC. It yields the protein CASSLDEAPYNEQFF.

The chain employs TRBV11-2 and TRBJ2-1; D perhaps matches TRBD2 (6 bases). The ends were cut back, 8 bases at V and 4 bases at J, with 9 bases in the middle. The CDR3 has 12 residues. Germline CDR1 is SGHAT and CDR2 is FQNNGV. CDR3 sequence: CASGDSYNEQFF. Here the CDR3 DNA reads TGTGCCAGCGGGGACTCTTACAATGAGCAGTTCTTC.

This clonotype was detected only once. This rearrangement joins TRBV11-2 to TRBJ2-1; 13 bases map to TRBD2. This CDR3 spans 20 amino acids. Unmatched junction bases numbered 11, after V lost 3 bases and J lost 0 bases. The germline V gene encodes CDR1 SGHAT and CDR2 FQNNGV. The CDR3, as DNA: TGTGCCAGCAGCTTCATCACCGGACTAGCGGGAGTAGGCTCCTACAATGAGCAGTTCTTC. Protein product: CASSFITGLAGVGSYNEQFF. The full variable domain, completed using reference TRBV11-2 and TRBJ2-1, is EAGVAQSPRYKIIEKRQSVAFWCNPISGHATLYWYQQILGQGPKLLIQFQNNGVVDDSQLPKDRFSAERLKGVDSTLKIQPAKLEDSAVYLCASSFITGLAGVGSYNEQFFGPGTRLTVL.

This clonotype was seen repeatedly, ten times or more. CDR3 sequence: CASSLGSGRGYTQYF. In DNA form, the CDR3 reads TGTGCCAGCAGTCTCGGTAGCGGGAGAGGATATACGCAGTATTTT. V gene TRBV14 combines with J gene TRBJ2-3; TRBD2 matches at 9 bases. The CDR3 sequence is 15 residues long. With V trimmed by 6 bases and J by 7 bases, 11 bases remained unmatched. Germline CDR1 SGHDN, CDR2 FVKESK.

The V and J genes are TRBV7-9 and TRBJ1-1, with D perhaps TRBD1 (5 bases). V lost 2 bases and J 4 bases, leaving 14 bases between the germline ends. From germline, CDR1 is SEHNR and CDR2 FQNEAQ (reference sequence). The CDR3 covers 15 residues. The CDR3 region is CASSLRRDEGTEAFF. The CDR3 nucleotides are TGTGCCAGCAGCTTACGCAGGGATGAAGGCACTGAAGCTTTCTTT.

V gene TRBV9 combines with J gene TRBJ1-6; 7 positions agree with TRBD1. The germline V gene encodes CDR1 SGDLS and CDR2 YYNGEE. Germline trimming cut 3 bases from V and 6 bases from J; bases unmatched to any gene: 6. CDR3 size: 15 residues. This chain's CDR3 is CASSGGTAINSPLHF. As DNA, the CDR3 is TGTGCCAGCAGCGGAGGGACAGCGATTAATTCACCCCTCCACTTT.

There are a few counts of this clonotype. The chain recombines TRBV12-3 or TRBV12-4 with TRBJ1-2, with 10 bases matching TRBD1. CDR3 length: 13 residues. V lost 7 bases, J lost 8 bases, and 7 bases stayed unmatched. CDR3: CASNMDRGKGYTF. In nucleotides, the CDR3 is TGTGCCAGCAACATGGACAGGGGGAAAGGCTACACCTTC.

This clonotype has ten or more counts. V and J are TRBV7-9 and TRBJ1-1, with D tentatively TRBD1 (6 bases). The ends were cut back, 3 bases at V and 5 bases at J, with 10 bases in the middle. CDR3 size: 13 residues. CDR1 is SEHNR, CDR2 FQNEAQ, per germline (reference sequence). The CDR3 coding sequence is TGTGCCAGCAGCTTTATACAGGGAACTGAAGCTTTCTTT. Translated: CASSFIQGTEAFF.

This clonotype was seen ten or more times. The chain has TRBV7-9 and TRBJ2-3; maybe TRBD2 (7 bases). CDR3 size: 14 residues. The V and J ends lost 7 bases and 3 bases respectively, with 14 bases between them. Germline CDR1 SEHNR, CDR2 FQNEAQ (reference sequence). The CDR3 coding sequence is TGTGCCAGCATAGAAGAGGGGGGGACAGATACGCAGTATTTT. Encoded protein: CASIEEGGTDTQYF.

The gene calls are TRBV14 and TRBJ2-7; possibly TRBD2 for D (6 bases). Germline V gene data show CDR1 as SGHDN and CDR2 as FVKESK. This CDR3 comprises 16 residues. Trimming took off 3 bases at V and 1 base at J, with 16 bases between the two ends. CDR3 protein: CASSQVGAGRSYEQYF. As DNA, the CDR3 is TGTGCCAGCAGCCAGGTGGGAGCGGGTAGGTCCTACGAGCAGTACTTC.

This clonotype came up a few times. This chain joins TRBV18 and TRBJ2-7, with 9 bases aligning to TRBD2. The ends lost 3 bases at V and 0 bases at J; junction bases unmatched: 3. The CDR3 has 15 amino acids. Germline CDR1 and CDR2: KGHSH and LQKENI. CDR3 in amino acids: CASSPRGGPSYEQYF. The CDR3 DNA is TGTGCCAGCTCACCGCGGGGGGGTCCCTCCTACGAGCAGTACTTC.

Worth noting for this clonotype: A read error is possible here, since a much larger clone lies one base away. The chain employs TRBV18 and TRBJ2-3; 8 nucleotides align to TRBD2. The germline gives CDR1 KGHSH, CDR2 LQKENI. The junction had 5 bases not matched to a gene; V was cut back by 0 bases and J by 3 bases. This CDR3 comprises 16 residues. CDR3 in amino acids: CASSPPGLEVTDTQYF. The CDR3 DNA is TGTGCCAGCTCACCACCGGGACTAGAGGTAACAGATACGCAGTATTTT. The full variable domain, in which reference TRBV18 and TRBJ2-3 provide the parts outside the CDR3, is NAGVMQNPRHLVRRRGQEARLRCSPMKGHSHVYWYRQLPEEGLKFMVYLQKENIIDESGMPKERFSAEFPKEGPSILRIQQVVRGDSAAYFCASSPPGLEVTDTQYFGPGTRLTVL.

As regards this clonotype: A read error is likely, as this CDR3 ends without the conserved phenylalanine or tryptophan. The chain is built from TRBV20-1 and TRBJ2-7; D call uncertain. This CDR3 contains 14 residues. Germline V lookup: CDR1 DFQATT, CDR2 SNEGSKA (reference sequence). The ends were cut back, 6 bases at V and 3 bases at J, with 18 bases in the middle. The CDR3 DNA follows: TGCAGTGCACGTGATCGAGGTCTAGGCTACGAGCAGTACTCC. The encoded protein is CSARDRGLGYEQYS.

The CDR3 nucleotides read TGCAGTGCTAGAGATCTCGCGGGAGGGGTTTACAATGAGCAGTTCTTC. It specifies CSARDLAGGVYNEQFF. This rearrangement joins TRBV20-1 to TRBJ2-1; TRBD2 matches at 9 bases. V was pared by 0 bases and J by 4 bases, with 7 bases of the junction left unmatched. The CDR3 has 16 amino acids. Germline V gene lookup returns CDR1 DFQATT and CDR2 SNEGSKA (reference sequence).

This clonotype came up a few times. This chain joins TRBV4-1 and TRBJ2-7; no definite D call. The CDR3 is 13 amino acids. Germline CDR1 reads MGHRA; CDR2 reads YSYEKL. With 2 bases removed from V and 2 bases from J, the gap between germline ends came to 7 bases. CDR3 in amino acids: CASSQNGPYEQYF. CDR3 DNA: TGCGCCAGCAGCCAAAATGGGCCCTACGAGCAGTACTTC.

This clonotype has ten or more counts. V is TRBV6-5 and J is TRBJ2-2; D might be TRBD2 (5 bases). This CDR3 spans 14 amino acids. Germline CDR1 and CDR2: MNHEY and SVGAGI. Trimming shortened V by 6 bases and J by 2 bases, and 10 bases separated the two germline ends. The CDR3 here is CASRPWTNTGELFF. DNA of the CDR3: TGTGCCAGCAGACCATGGACTAACACCGGGGAGCTGTTTTTT.